The source of this T cell receptor (beta chain) is a study of shared clonotypes between healthy human individuals (dated by TCRdb to the early 2020s). Regarding the research as a whole: Three men and a couple of women, aged 18 to 49 years, made up the cohort. To estimate repertoire size and how much clonotype sharing occurs between individuals, the study deeply sequenced the blood TCR repertoires of five healthy adults. To increase sequencing depth and limit assay-specific biases, TCR repertoire library preparation and sequencing were carried out by different laboratories using diverse techniques. Each donor's leukapheresis produced roughly between roughly 0.85 and 9.5 billion PBMCs.

Study-level results and caveats: Sampling was limited to blood, and TCR repertoires in tissue likely differ from TCR repertoires in blood. Based on pairwise subsampling, the degree of clonotype sharing among donors was expected to be affected by sequencing depth. The small number of donors limited the genetic and exposure-history diversity represented.

The donors were healthy, HIV-negative adults with no recently reported acute infections or vaccinations. Every donor was a Caucasian adult living in Nashville, Tennessee, USA. For unsorted samples, about 90 million PBMCs were counted and genomic DNA was extracted with the QIAamp DNA Blood Mini kit. Blood was obtained by leukapheresis, after which PBMCs were separated by Ficoll-Histopaque density gradient centrifugation and cryopreserved in liquid nitrogen vapor phase. Using the deep immunoSEQ assay, multiplex PCR amplified TCR CDR3 regions from genomic DNA. Extracted genomic DNA from each cell subset was spread evenly across all wells of several immunoSEQ 96-well plates, with each plate serving as a replicate. For unsorted PBMC, each replicate PCR was loaded with approximately 320 ng genomic DNA, equivalent to roughly 33,000 T cell genomes. Genomic DNA from unsorted PBMC was sequenced over ten immunoSEQ deep assay plates. Purified libraries were measured with a Qubit 3.0 fluorometer, size-checked on a Bioanalyzer 2100, and measured again with the KAPA Library Quantification kit. A separate single-read 150-cycle Illumina NextSeq 550 flow cell was used to sequence each immunoSEQ 96-well plate. The published analysis was carried out like this. Because only junctional sequences without quality scores were contained in the immunoSEQ output, filtering matching that applied to full-length reads could not be performed. Sequences were annotated with PyIR, a Python wrapper for IgBLAST v1.9, and V/J genes and CDR3 were assigned using IMGT germline references. Any read was removed if the V/J assignment was weak (E-value above 1e-6), the CDR3 was missing, or the read contained stop codons, out-of-frame junctions, or ambiguous translated residues. V3J clonotypes were defined by identical inferred V gene, J gene, and CDR3 amino acid sequence. The percentage overlap between two repertoires was calculated by dividing the number of shared unique clonotypes by the size of the smaller repertoire. Repertoire richness was assessed with RTK rarefaction, the Chao1 estimator, and Recon v2.1 estimates of unobserved clonotypes. The immuneACCESS repertoire file appears here via TCRdb, limited to in-frame rearrangements. These files lack a portion of the clones; in checked studies, under half of the deficit traces to unresolved V genes, and the cause of the others is not known. Clone size and V and J calls were adopted from that table, with D and trimming inferred from the DNA. This sample lists 490,000 or so clones; 70% to 80% were detected once. The top ten hold under 15% of the sample.

The CDR3 runs 16 residues from the cysteine to the phenylalanine. Just CDR3 DNA is preserved here, 48 bases in frame from base 1. CDR1 and CDR2, per the germline V gene (reference sequence), are SGHAT and FQDESV. To note about this clone: Its binding antigen is unknown. One end of the junction is discordant with germline, which a read error may explain. The sample contains more than one DNA sequence encoding this CDR3.

The sample was PBMCs. The receptor comes from a woman in her thirties or forties in good health. Some clones in this sample may be carry-over from other donors' samples. The V and J segments used are TRBV11-1 and TRBJ2-2, with 12 bases aligning to TRBD2. The sequenced DNA: TGTGCTAGCAGCTTAGCGACTAGCGGGGGCACCGGGGAGCTGTTTTTT. This translates into CASSLATSGGTGELFF.